Reported below is one T cell receptor (beta chain). TCRdb's copy holds only in-frame clones and misses some; the assay was immunoSEQ multiplex PCR. Of hundreds of thousands of clones in the sample, approximately 91% were seen once. These data are taken from a study of blood T cell repertoires in COVID-19. This CDR3 contains 13 residues. Germline V lookup: CDR1 SNHLY, CDR2 FYNNEI. V shed 5 bases and J shed 1 base, with 8 bases lying between them. The clonotype comes from a young woman who had been exposed to COVID-19. The rearrangement links TRBV2 to TRBJ1-1, with D tentatively TRBD1 (6 bases). The sequenced sample was PBMCs or T cells enriched from blood (not recorded which). CDR3: CASSKDRNTEAFF. Here the CDR3 DNA reads TGTGCCAGCAGTAAGGACAGGAACACTGAAGCTTTCTTT.